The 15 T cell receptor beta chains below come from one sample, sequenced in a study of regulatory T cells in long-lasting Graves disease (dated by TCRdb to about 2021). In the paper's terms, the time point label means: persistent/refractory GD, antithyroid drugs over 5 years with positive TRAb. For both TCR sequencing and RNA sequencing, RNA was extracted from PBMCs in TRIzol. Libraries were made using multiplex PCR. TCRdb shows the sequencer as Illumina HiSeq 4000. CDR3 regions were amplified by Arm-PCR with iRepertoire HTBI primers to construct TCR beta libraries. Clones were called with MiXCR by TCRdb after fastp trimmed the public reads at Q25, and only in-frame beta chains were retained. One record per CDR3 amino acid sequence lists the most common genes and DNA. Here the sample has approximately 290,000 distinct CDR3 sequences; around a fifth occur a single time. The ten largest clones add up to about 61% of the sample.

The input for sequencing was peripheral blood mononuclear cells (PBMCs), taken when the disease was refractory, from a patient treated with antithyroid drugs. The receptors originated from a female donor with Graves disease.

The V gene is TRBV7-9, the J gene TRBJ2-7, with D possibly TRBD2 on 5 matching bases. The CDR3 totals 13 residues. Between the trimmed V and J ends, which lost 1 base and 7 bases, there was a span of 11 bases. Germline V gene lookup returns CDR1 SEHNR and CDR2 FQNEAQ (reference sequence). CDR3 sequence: CASSLGFGNEQYF. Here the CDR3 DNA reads TGTGCCAGCAGCTTAGGTTTCGGGAATGAGCAGTACTTC.

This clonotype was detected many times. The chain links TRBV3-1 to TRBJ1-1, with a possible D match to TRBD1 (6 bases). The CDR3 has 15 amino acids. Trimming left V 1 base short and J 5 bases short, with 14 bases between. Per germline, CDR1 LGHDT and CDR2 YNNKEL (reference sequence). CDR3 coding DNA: TGTGCCAGCAGCCAAGCTTGGGGGCGGCTTACTGAAGCTTTCTTT. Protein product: CASSQAWGRLTEAFF.

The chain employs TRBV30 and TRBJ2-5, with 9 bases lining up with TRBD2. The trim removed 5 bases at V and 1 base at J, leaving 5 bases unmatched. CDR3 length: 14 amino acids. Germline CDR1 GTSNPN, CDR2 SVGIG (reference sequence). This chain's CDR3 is CAWGAGGAQETQYF. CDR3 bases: TGTGCCTGGGGTGCGGGGGGGGCCCAAGAGACCCAGTACTTC.

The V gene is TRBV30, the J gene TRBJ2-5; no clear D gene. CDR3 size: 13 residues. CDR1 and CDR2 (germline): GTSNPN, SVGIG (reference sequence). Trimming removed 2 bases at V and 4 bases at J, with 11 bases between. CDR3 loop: CAWSPTGSETQYF. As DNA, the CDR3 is TGTGCCTGGAGTCCCACCGGATCAGAGACCCAGTACTTC.

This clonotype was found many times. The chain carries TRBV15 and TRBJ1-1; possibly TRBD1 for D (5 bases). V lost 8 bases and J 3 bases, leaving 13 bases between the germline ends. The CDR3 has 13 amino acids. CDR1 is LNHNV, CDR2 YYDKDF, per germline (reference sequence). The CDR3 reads CATGTTDHTEAFF. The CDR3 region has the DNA TGTGCCACCGGGACGACAGATCACACTGAAGCTTTCTTT.

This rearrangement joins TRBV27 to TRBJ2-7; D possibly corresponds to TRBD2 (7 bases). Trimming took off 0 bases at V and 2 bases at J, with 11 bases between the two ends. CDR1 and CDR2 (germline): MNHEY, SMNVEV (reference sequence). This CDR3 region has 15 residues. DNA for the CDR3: TGTGCCAGCAGTTTATCGGGGGGGCAGACCTACGAGCAGTACTTC. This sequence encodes CASSLSGGQTYEQYF.

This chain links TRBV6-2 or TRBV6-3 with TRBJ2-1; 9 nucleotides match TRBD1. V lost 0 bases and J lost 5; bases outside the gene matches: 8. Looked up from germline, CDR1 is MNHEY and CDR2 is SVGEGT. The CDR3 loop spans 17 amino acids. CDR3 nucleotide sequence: TGTGCCAGCAGTTACTCGATAGAACAGGGGGCCCACAATGAGCAGTTCTTC. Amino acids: CASSYSIEQGAHNEQFF.

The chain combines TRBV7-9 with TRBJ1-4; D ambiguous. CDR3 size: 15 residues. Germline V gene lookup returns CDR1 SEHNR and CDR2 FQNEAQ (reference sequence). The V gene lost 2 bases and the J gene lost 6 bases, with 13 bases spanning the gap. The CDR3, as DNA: TGTGCCAGCAGCTTATATCCCTTTGAGGATGAAAAACTGTTTTTT. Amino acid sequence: CASSLYPFEDEKLFF.

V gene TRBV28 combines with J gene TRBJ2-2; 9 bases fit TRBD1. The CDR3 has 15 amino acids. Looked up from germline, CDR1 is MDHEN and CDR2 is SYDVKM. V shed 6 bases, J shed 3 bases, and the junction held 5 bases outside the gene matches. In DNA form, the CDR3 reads TGTGCCAGCAGAAGTACAGGGGGCTACACCGGGGAGCTGTTTTTT. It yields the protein CASRSTGGYTGELFF.

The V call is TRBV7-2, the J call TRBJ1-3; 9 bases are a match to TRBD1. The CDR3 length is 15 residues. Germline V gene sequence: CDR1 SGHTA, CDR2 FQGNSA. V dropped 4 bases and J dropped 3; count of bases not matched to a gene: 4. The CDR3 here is CASSSTTGGGNTIYF. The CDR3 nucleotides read TGTGCCAGCAGCTCAACGACAGGGGGTGGAAACACCATATATTTT.

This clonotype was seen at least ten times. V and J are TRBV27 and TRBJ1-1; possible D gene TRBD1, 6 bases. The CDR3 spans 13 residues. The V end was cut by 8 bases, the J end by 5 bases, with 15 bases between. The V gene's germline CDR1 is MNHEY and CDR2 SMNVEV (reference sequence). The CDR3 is CASALSGVTEAFF. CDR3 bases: TGTGCCAGCGCTCTTTCAGGGGTTACTGAAGCTTTCTTT.

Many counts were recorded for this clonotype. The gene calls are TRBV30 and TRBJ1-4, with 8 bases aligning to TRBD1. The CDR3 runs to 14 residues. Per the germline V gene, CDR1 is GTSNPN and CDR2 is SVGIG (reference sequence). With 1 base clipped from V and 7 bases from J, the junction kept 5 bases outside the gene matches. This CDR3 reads CAWSGGTGLEKLFF. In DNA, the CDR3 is TGTGCCTGGAGTGGGGGGACAGGCCTTGAAAAACTGTTTTTT.

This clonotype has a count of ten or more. The CDR3 sequence is CATSAWGGSNQPQHF. For the CDR3, the DNA is TGTGCCACCAGCGCTTGGGGAGGGAGCAATCAGCCCCAGCATTTT. The chain combines TRBV15 with TRBJ1-5; D gene unclear. Germline lookup yields CDR1 LNHNV and CDR2 YYDKDF (reference sequence). The germline V and J ends were trimmed by 5 bases and 1 base, with 12 bases remaining between them. CDR3 length equals 15 residues.

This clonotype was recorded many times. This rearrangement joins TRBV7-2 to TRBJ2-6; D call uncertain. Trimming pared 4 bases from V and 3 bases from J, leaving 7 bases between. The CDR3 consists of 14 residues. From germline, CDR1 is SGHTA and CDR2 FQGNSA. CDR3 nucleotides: TGTGCCAGCAGCTCGTTGAGTGGGGCCAACGTCCTGACTTTC. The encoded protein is CASSSLSGANVLTF.

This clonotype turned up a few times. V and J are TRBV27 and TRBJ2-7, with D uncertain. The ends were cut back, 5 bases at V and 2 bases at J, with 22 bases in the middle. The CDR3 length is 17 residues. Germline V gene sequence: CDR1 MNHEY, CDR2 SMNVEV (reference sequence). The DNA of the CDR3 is TGTGCCAGCAGTCCCTATCGCGGCTGGGGTGGGGCCTACGAGCAGTACTTC. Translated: CASSPYRGWGGAYEQYF.